Listed here is a single TCR beta chain. The source of the sample is a study of T cell changes during pregnancy in multiple sclerosis. CDR3 size: 12 residues. Germline assignment: CDR1 SGHTA and CDR2 FQGNSA. Deletions cut 5 bases from V and 3 bases from J, with 8 bases between. Clones were read by immunoSEQ multiplex PCR, and TCRdb kept only the in-frame ones, dropping some. The sample carries around 110,000 clones, more than 85% recorded once. The V call is TRBV7-2, the J call TRBJ2-7; D is perhaps TRBD2 (5 bases). Source: peripheral blood, taken in the third trimester of pregnancy. The TCR sequence derives from a female donor with multiple sclerosis, enrolled in a pregnancy study. The CDR3 nucleotides read TGTGCCAGCAGCCCCACTAGCTACGAGCAGTACTTC. Protein product: CASSPTSYEQYF.